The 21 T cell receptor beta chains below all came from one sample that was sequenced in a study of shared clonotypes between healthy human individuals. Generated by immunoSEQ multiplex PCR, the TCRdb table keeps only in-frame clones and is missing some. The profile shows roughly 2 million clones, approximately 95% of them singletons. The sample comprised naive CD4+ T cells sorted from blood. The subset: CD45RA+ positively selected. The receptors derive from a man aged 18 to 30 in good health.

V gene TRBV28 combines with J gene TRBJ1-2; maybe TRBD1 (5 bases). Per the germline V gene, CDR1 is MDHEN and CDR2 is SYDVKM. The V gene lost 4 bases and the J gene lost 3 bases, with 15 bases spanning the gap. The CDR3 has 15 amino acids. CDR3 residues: CASSSTRLGDYGYTF. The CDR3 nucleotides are TGTGCCAGCAGTTCTACCAGGTTAGGGGACTATGGCTACACCTTC.

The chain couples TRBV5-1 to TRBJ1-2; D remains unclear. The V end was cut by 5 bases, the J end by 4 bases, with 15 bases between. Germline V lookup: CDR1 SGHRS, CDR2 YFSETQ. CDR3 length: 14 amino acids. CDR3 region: CASSSEAASYGYTF. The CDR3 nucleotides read TGCGCCAGCAGTTCCGAGGCCGCGTCCTATGGCTACACCTTC.

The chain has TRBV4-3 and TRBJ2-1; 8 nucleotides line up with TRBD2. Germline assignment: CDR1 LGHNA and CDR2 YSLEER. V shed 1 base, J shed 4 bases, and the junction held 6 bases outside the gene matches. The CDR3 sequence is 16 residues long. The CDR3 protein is CASSQAAGTSYNEQFF. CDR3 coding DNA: TGCGCCAGCAGCCAAGCAGCCGGGACTAGTTACAATGAGCAGTTCTTC.

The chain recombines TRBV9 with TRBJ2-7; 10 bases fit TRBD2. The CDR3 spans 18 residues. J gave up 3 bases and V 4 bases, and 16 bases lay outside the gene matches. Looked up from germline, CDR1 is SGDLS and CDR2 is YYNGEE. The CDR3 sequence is CASSRSGTSVLLLYEQYF. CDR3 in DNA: TGTGCCAGCAGCCGATCCGGGACTAGCGTCTTACTCCTCTACGAGCAGTACTTC.

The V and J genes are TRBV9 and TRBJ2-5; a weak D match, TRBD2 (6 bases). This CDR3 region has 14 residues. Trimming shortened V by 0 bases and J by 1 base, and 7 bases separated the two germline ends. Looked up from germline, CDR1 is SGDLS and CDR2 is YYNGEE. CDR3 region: CASSVASAQETQYF. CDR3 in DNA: TGTGCCAGCAGCGTAGCTAGCGCCCAAGAGACCCAGTACTTC. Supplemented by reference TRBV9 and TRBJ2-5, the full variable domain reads DSGVTQTPKHLITATGQRVTLRCSPRSGDLSVYWYQQSLDQGLQFLIQYYNGEERAKGNILERFSAQQFPDLHSELNLSSLELGDSALYFCASSVASAQETQYFGPGTRLLVL.

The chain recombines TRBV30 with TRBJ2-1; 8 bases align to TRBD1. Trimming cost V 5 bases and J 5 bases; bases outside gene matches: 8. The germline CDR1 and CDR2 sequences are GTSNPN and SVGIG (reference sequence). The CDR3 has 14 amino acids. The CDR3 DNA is TGTGCCTGGGCTGGACAGGGCGCCAACAATGAGCAGTTCTTC. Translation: CAWAGQGANNEQFF.

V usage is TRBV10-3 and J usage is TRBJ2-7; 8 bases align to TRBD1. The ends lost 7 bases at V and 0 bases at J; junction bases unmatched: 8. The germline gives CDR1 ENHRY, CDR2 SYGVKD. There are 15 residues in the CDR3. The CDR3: CAITMTGVSSYEQYF. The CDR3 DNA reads TGTGCCATCACTATGACAGGGGTCAGCTCCTACGAGCAGTACTTC.

CDR3 sequence reads: CASGLERQTEAFF. The CDR3, as DNA: TGTGCTAGTGGTTTGGAAAGACAGACTGAAGCTTTCTTT. The V call is TRBV12-5, the J call TRBJ1-1; tentative D call: TRBD1 (5 bases). Germline-derived CDR1 and CDR2 are LGHNT and FRNRAP. The V gene lost 1 base and the J gene lost 5 bases, with 8 bases spanning the gap. There are 13 residues in the CDR3.

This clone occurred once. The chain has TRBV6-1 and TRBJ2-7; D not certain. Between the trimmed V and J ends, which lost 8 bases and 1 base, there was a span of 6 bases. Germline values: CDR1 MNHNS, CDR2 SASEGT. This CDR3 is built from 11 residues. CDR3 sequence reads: CASGVSYEQYF. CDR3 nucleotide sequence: TGTGCCAGCGGGGTTTCCTACGAGCAGTACTTC.

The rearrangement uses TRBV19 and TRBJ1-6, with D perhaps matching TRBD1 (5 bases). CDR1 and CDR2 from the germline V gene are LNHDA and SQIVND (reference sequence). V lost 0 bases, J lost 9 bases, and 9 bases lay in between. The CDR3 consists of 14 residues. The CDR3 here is CASSIEGRGSPLHF. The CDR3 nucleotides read TGTGCCAGTAGTATAGAGGGACGGGGTTCACCCCTCCACTTT.

This CDR3 reads CASSLGAVGYGYTF. CDR3 nucleotide sequence: TGTGCCAGCAGTTTGGGTGCAGTAGGGTATGGCTACACCTTC. The V and J genes are TRBV28 and TRBJ1-2; D remains ambiguous. V shed 3 bases and J shed 5 bases, with 13 bases lying between them. The CDR3 has 14 residues. The V gene's germline CDR1 is MDHEN and CDR2 SYDVKM.

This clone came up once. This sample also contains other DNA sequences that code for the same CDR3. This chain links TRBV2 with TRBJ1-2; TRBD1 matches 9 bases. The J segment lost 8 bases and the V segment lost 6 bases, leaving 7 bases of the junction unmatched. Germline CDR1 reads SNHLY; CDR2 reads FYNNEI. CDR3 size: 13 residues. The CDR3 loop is CASSAGQGYGYTF. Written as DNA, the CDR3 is TGTGCCAGCAGCGCGGGACAGGGTTACGGCTACACCTTC.

The CDR3 sequence is CATSRGQGAPGTEAFF. The CDR3 nucleotides are TGTGCCACCAGCAGAGGACAGGGGGCGCCGGGGACTGAAGCTTTCTTT. The chain uses TRBV15 and TRBJ1-1, with 10 bases matching TRBD1. This CDR3 spans 16 amino acids. Germline lookup yields CDR1 LNHNV and CDR2 YYDKDF (reference sequence). V dropped 1 base and J dropped 5; count of bases not matched to a gene: 7.

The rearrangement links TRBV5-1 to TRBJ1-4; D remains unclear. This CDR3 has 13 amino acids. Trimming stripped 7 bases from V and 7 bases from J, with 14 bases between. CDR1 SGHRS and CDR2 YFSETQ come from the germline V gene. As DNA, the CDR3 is TGCGCCAGCTCCTCAAATACGGCTGAAAAACTGTTTTTT. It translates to CASSSNTAEKLFF. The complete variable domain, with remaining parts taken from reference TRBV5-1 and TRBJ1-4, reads KAGVTQTPRYLIKTRGQQVTLSCSPISGHRSVSWYQQTPGQGLQFLFEYFSETQRNKGNFPGRFSGRQFSNSRSEMNVSTLELGDSALYLCASSSNTAEKLFFGSGTQLSVL.

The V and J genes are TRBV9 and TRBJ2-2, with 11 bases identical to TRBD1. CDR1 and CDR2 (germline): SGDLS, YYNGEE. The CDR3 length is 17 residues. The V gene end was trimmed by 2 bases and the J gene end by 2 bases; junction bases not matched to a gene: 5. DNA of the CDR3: TGTGCCAGCAGCGTTTGGACAGGGGGCTTAAACACCGGGGAGCTGTTTTTT. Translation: CASSVWTGGLNTGELFF.

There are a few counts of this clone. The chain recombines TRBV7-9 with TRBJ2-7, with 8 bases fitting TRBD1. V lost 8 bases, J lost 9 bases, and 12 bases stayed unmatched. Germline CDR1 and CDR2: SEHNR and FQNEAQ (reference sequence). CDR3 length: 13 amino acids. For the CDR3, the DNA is TGTGCCAGCGGACAGGGTGAATCCCGAGGGCAGTACTTC. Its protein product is CASGQGESRGQYF.

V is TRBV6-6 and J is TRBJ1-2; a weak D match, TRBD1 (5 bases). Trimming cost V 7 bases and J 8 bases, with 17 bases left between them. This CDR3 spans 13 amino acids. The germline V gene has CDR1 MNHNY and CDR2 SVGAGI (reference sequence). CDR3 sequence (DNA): TGTGCCAGCATGATTCGGGGGGATGGGGGCTACACCTTC. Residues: CASMIRGDGGYTF.

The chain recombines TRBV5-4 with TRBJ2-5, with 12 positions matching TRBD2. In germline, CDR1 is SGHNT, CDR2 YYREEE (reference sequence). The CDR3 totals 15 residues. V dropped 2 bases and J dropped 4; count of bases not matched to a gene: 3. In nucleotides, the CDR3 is TGTGCCAGCAGCTTCCCTAGCGGGGGGGGAGAGACCCAGTACTTC. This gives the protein CASSFPSGGGETQYF.

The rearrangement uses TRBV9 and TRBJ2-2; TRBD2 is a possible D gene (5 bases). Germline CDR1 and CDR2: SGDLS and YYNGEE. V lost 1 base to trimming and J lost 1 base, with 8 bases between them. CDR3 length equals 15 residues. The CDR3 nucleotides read TGTGCCAGCAGCGTACATGAGGGGAACACCGGGGAGCTGTTTTTT. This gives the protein CASSVHEGNTGELFF.

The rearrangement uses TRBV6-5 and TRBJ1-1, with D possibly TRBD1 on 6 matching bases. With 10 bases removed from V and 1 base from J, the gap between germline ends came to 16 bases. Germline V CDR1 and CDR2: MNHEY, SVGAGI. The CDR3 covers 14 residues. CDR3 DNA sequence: TGTGCCACCCGAACCGGGACACAGAACACTGAAGCTTTCTTT. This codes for CATRTGTQNTEAFF.

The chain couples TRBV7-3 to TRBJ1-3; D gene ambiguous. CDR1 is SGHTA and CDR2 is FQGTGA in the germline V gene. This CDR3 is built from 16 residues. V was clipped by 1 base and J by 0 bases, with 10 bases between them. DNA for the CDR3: TGTGCCAGCAGCTTAATTGAGGGCAACTCTGGAAACACCATATATTTT. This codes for CASSLIEGNSGNTIYF. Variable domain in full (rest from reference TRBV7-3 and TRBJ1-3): GAGVSQTPSNKVTEKGKYVELRCDPISGHTALYWYRQSLGQGPEFLIYFQGTGAADDSGLPNDRFFAVRPEGSVSTLKIQRTERGDSAVYLCASSLIEGNSGNTIYFGEGSWLTVV.